The next 28 T cell receptor beta chains were all read from a single sample in a study of cytomegalovirus exposure and HLA in healthy donors. The primer mix had 60 Vbeta and 13 Jbeta primers. The assay was immunoSEQ multiplex PCR, and TCRdb's table has in-frame clones only and misses some. This sample has tens of thousands of clones, with around 8% found just once. Sequencing was done on a sample of PBMCs. Receptor source: a man aged 50 or older in good health and CMV-seronegative.

The chain is built from TRBV28 and TRBJ1-4; D unresolved. CDR1 and CDR2 (germline): MDHEN, SYDVKM. This CDR3 spans 13 amino acids. The V and J ends lost 2 bases and 4 bases respectively, with 5 bases between them. The CDR3 nucleotides read TGTGCCAGCAGTTTACAGATTAATGAAAAACTGTTTTTT. Residues: CASSLQINEKLFF.

This rearrangement joins TRBV28 to TRBJ1-6, with TRBD1 matching 8 bases. CDR1 is MDHEN, CDR2 SYDVKM, per germline. The CDR3 sequence is 18 residues long. Unmatched junction bases numbered 16, after V lost 3 bases and J lost 9 bases. CDR3: CASSFWQGAGQSSSPLHF. Here the CDR3 DNA reads TGTGCCAGCAGTTTTTGGCAGGGGGCCGGCCAGAGTAGTTCACCCCTCCACTTT.

V usage is TRBV11-2 and J usage is TRBJ1-1, with D possibly being TRBD1 (6 bases). Trimming removed 7 bases at V and 1 base at J, with 16 bases between. The CDR3 covers 15 residues. CDR1 SGHAT and CDR2 FQNNGV come from the germline V gene. In nucleotides, the CDR3 is TGTGCCAGCACCCTGGGGGGGACATCGAACACTGAAGCTTTCTTT. This gives the protein CASTLGGTSNTEAFF. The full variable domain, with the rest looked up from reference TRBV11-2 and TRBJ1-1, is EAGVAQSPRYKIIEKRQSVAFWCNPISGHATLYWYQQILGQGPKLLIQFQNNGVVDDSQLPKDRFSAERLKGVDSTLKIQPAKLEDSAVYLCASTLGGTSNTEAFFGQGTRLTVV.

This chain uses TRBV10-3 with TRBJ1-2; D perhaps matches TRBD1 (5 bases). V lost 2 bases and J lost 4, with 11 bases in between. CDR1 is ENHRY and CDR2 is SYGVKD in the germline V gene. This CDR3 has 14 amino acids. The CDR3 here is CAISEDSPGYGYTF. CDR3 sequence (DNA): TGTGCCATCAGTGAGGACAGCCCCGGCTATGGCTACACCTTC.

This clone appeared a few times. The chain has TRBV18 and TRBJ1-6; D uncertain. Germline CDR1 KGHSH, CDR2 LQKENI. Trimming took off 6 bases at V and 7 bases at J, with 10 bases between the two ends. The CDR3 extends over 13 amino acids. As DNA, the CDR3 is TGTGCCAGCTCCCCTCTAGACAATTCACCCCTCCACTTT. This encodes CASSPLDNSPLHF.

This clone has just a few counts. J is TRBJ2-3 and V is TRBV5-1; no clear D. Germline assignment: CDR1 SGHRS and CDR2 YFSETQ. V lost 5 bases, J lost 3 bases, and 13 bases lay in between. This CDR3 spans 14 amino acids. CDR3 in amino acids: CASSLPSETDTQYF. The DNA for the CDR3 is TGCGCCAGCAGTTTACCGAGCGAGACAGATACGCAGTATTTT.

This clone has a single count. This chain uses TRBV9 with TRBJ2-3; TRBD2 is a possible D gene (6 bases). Germline V gene sequence: CDR1 SGDLS, CDR2 YYNGEE. The V end was cut by 2 bases, the J end by 0 bases, with 10 bases between. The CDR3 is made up of 15 amino acids. CDR3 residues: CASSVGGRSTDTQYF. As DNA, the CDR3 is TGTGCCAGCAGCGTTGGGGGGAGAAGCACAGATACGCAGTATTTT.

This clone came up a few times. The chain has TRBV15 and TRBJ2-1; TRBD2 agrees at 9 bases. Trimming cost V 8 bases and J 2 bases; bases outside gene matches: 7. The CDR3 is made up of 15 amino acids. CDR1 is LNHNV and CDR2 is YYDKDF in the germline V gene (reference sequence). The CDR3 loop is CATEAGGYPYNEQFF. In DNA, the CDR3 is TGTGCCACCGAAGCGGGAGGATATCCCTACAATGAGCAGTTCTTC. Drawing the rest from reference TRBV15 and TRBJ2-1, the complete variable domain is DAMVIQNPRYQVTQFGKPVTLSCSQTLNHNVMYWYQQKSSQAPKLLFHYYDKDFNNEADTPDNFQSRRPNTSFCFLDIRSPGLGDTAMYLCATEAGGYPYNEQFFGPGTRLTVL.

In this sample, this clone turned up a few times. The genes are TRBV7-6 and TRBJ2-7; TRBD1 agrees at 7 bases. CDR1 is SGHVS, CDR2 FNYEAQ, per germline. CDR3 size: 15 residues. Germline trimming cut 4 bases from V and 1 base from J; bases unmatched to any gene: 7. CDR3 in DNA: TGTGCCAGCAGCTCGGGACAGACCCTATCCTACGAGCAGTACTTC. This sequence encodes CASSSGQTLSYEQYF.

This clone was seen more than once but under ten times. This sequence joins TRBV20-1 and TRBJ2-7, with no clear D. The ends were cut back, 1 base at V and 7 bases at J, with 8 bases in the middle. The germline V gene encodes CDR1 DFQATT and CDR2 SNEGSKA (reference sequence). The CDR3 runs 11 residues. The CDR3 sequence is CSARAGYEQYF. The CDR3 coding sequence is TGCAGTGCTAGAGCCGGGTATGAGCAGTACTTC.

This clone has more than one count but fewer than ten. The CDR3 is CASRFRDRTSGELFF. CDR3 coding DNA: TGTGCCAGCAGGTTCCGGGACAGAACTTCCGGGGAGCTGTTTTTT. The chain joins TRBV28 to TRBJ2-2; 7 bases agree with TRBD1. V lost 6 bases and J lost 6; bases outside the gene matches: 10. The CDR3 is 15 residues long. Looked up from germline, CDR1 is MDHEN and CDR2 is SYDVKM.

This clone was observed a handful of times. The rearrangement links TRBV6-6 to TRBJ1-5; possibly TRBD1 for D (5 bases). Trimming pared 6 bases from V and 4 bases from J, leaving 10 bases between. Germline-derived CDR1 and CDR2 are MNHNY and SVGAGI (reference sequence). The CDR3 loop spans 13 amino acids. CDR3 loop: CASRIQDNQPQHF. The CDR3 nucleotides read TGTGCCAGCAGGATACAGGATAATCAGCCCCAGCATTTT.

The sample holds a few counts of this clone. Here the CDR3 reads CASSLEGLSTDTQYF. CDR3 coding DNA: TGTGCCAGCAGCTTAGAGGGACTAAGCACAGATACGCAGTATTTT. The chain combines TRBV11-2 with TRBJ2-3; 7 bases fit TRBD2. The CDR3 is 15 residues long. The trim removed 0 bases at V and 0 bases at J, leaving 0 bases unmatched. CDR1 SGHAT and CDR2 FQNNGV come from the germline V gene.

This chain joins TRBV6-5 and TRBJ2-1, with 7 bases lining up with TRBD1. Germline-derived CDR1 and CDR2 are MNHEY and SVGAGI. The CDR3 has 15 amino acids. The J segment lost 2 bases and the V segment lost 5 bases, leaving 6 bases of the junction unmatched. The CDR3 coding sequence is TGTGCCAGCAGTCCCGACAGGGCCCCCTACAATGAGCAGTTCTTC. It yields the protein CASSPDRAPYNEQFF.

The chain carries TRBV27 and TRBJ2-7; 10 nucleotides align to TRBD2. Germline-derived CDR1 and CDR2 are MNHEY and SMNVEV (reference sequence). Trimming at V came to 6 bases and at J to 3 bases, leaving 5 bases not matched to a gene. The CDR3 covers 14 residues. The CDR3 sequence is CASRRVAGGYEQYF. The CDR3 region has the DNA TGTGCCAGCAGACGGGTAGCGGGAGGCTACGAGCAGTACTTC.

J is TRBJ1-5 and V is TRBV6-1; no reliable D call. The CDR3 runs to 13 residues. Germline CDR1 and CDR2: MNHNS and SASEGT. V lost 8 bases to trimming and J lost 4 bases, with 12 bases between them. The CDR3 here is CASGYDTNQPQHF. CDR3 DNA sequence: TGTGCCAGCGGTTATGATACTAATCAGCCCCAGCATTTT.

The V gene is TRBV19, the J gene TRBJ1-3; maybe TRBD1 (5 bases). The V end was cut by 3 bases, the J end by 0 bases, with 15 bases between. CDR3 length equals 17 residues. Per the germline V gene, CDR1 is LNHDA and CDR2 is SQIVND (reference sequence). The CDR3 region is CASSMKMRTLSGNTIYF. CDR3 sequence (DNA): TGTGCCAGTAGTATGAAGATGAGGACACTCTCTGGAAACACCATATATTTT.

This clone was seen only a few times. This CDR3 reads CASSIGGHVMNQPQHF. The CDR3 DNA is TGTGCCAGTAGTATTGGGGGCCATGTAATGAATCAGCCCCAGCATTTT. This chain links TRBV19 with TRBJ1-5; perhaps TRBD1 as D (6 bases). V gave up 3 bases and J gave up 4 bases, with 16 bases separating them. Germline CDR1 is LNHDA and CDR2 is SQIVND (reference sequence). The CDR3 runs to 16 residues.

This clone has a handful of counts. The gene calls are TRBV10-3 and TRBJ2-1; 7 bases agree with TRBD1. The CDR3 spans 13 residues. The ends lost 3 bases at V and 5 bases at J; junction bases unmatched: 1. Per the germline V gene, CDR1 is ENHRY and CDR2 is SYGVKD. In DNA, the CDR3 is TGTGCCATCAGTGAAGGGACAGACAATGAGCAGTTCTTC. Protein: CAISEGTDNEQFF.

This clone came up a few times. The chain combines TRBV9 with TRBJ2-7, with a tentative D call TRBD2 (6 bases). Per the germline V gene, CDR1 is SGDLS and CDR2 is YYNGEE. V was clipped by 3 bases and J by 5 bases, with 15 bases between them. This CDR3 has 14 residues. DNA for the CDR3: TGTGCCAGCAGCGCTACTAGCAGGGCCAACGAGCAGTACTTC. Protein: CASSATSRANEQYF. Supplemented by reference TRBV9 and TRBJ2-7, the full variable domain reads DSGVTQTPKHLITATGQRVTLRCSPRSGDLSVYWYQQSLDQGLQFLIQYYNGEERAKGNILERFSAQQFPDLHSELNLSSLELGDSALYFCASSATSRANEQYFGPGTRLTVT.

This clone was picked up a small number of times. The chain combines TRBV5-1 with TRBJ1-2; D gene ambiguous. Trimming left V 0 bases short and J 1 base short, with 10 bases between. Per the germline V gene, CDR1 is SGHRS and CDR2 is YFSETQ. The CDR3 has 15 amino acids. The CDR3 is CASSLGPGLNYGYTF. CDR3 bases: TGCGCCAGCAGCTTGGGGCCAGGACTTAACTATGGCTACACCTTC.

The rearrangement uses TRBV7-2 and TRBJ2-4; the match to TRBD1 covers 7 bases. Germline-derived CDR1 and CDR2 are SGHTA and FQGNSA. CDR3 length: 15 amino acids. Trimming removed 4 bases from V and 1 base from J; junction bases left unmatched: 4. The CDR3 region is CASSSGTAAKNIQYF. The CDR3 DNA sequence: TGTGCCAGCAGCTCGGGGACAGCGGCCAAAAACATTCAGTACTTC.

The chain recombines TRBV7-2 with TRBJ2-1; D not certain. Germline lookup yields CDR1 SGHTA and CDR2 FQGNSA. V gave up 4 bases and J gave up 0 bases, with 10 bases separating them. The CDR3 is 15 residues long. The CDR3 loop reads CASSYRSSSYNEQFF. CDR3 nucleotides: TGTGCCAGCAGCTATCGGAGTAGCTCCTACAATGAGCAGTTCTTC.

This clone occurred a few times. At one end the junction does not follow the germline gene, possibly because of a read error. The chain carries TRBV5-4 and TRBJ2-5; D gene unclear. The end of the DNA is better explained by TRBJ2-7, so the J call may be wrong. CDR3 size: 13 residues. The germline V gene encodes CDR1 SGHNT and CDR2 YYREEE (reference sequence). The CDR3 reads CASSFVDSHEQYF. CDR3 coding DNA: TGTGCCAGCAGCTTTGTAGACTCCCACGAGCAGTACTTC.

This clone was observed a handful of times. The sample holds other DNA sequences that translate to the same CDR3. This chain connects TRBV28 to TRBJ2-1; 8 bases fit TRBD1. Germline CDR1 and CDR2: MDHEN and SYDVKM. CDR3 length equals 15 residues. V was pared by 2 bases and J by 4 bases, with 4 bases of the junction left unmatched. Written as DNA, the CDR3 is TGTGCCAGCAGTTTAGCAGGGGGCTCTTACAATGAGCAGTTCTTC. Translating it yields CASSLAGGSYNEQFF.

The V and J genes are TRBV6-5 and TRBJ2-1; tentatively, D is TRBD2 (6 bases). The length of the CDR3 is 14 residues. Germline assignment: CDR1 MNHEY and CDR2 SVGAGI. With 8 bases removed from V and 0 bases from J, the gap between germline ends came to 11 bases. Here the CDR3 DNA reads TGTGCCAGCTCGAGGGGAGGCTCCTACAATGAGCAGTTCTTC. Translated, it gives CASSRGGSYNEQFF.

This clone occurred a few times. This chain links TRBV28 with TRBJ2-3; a weak D match, TRBD1 (5 bases). CDR1 is MDHEN, CDR2 SYDVKM, per germline. CDR3 length: 14 amino acids. Between the trimmed V and J ends, which lost 6 bases and 3 bases, there was a span of 13 bases. In nucleotides, the CDR3 is TGTGCCAGCAGACCCCAGGGAACTACAGATACGCAGTATTTT. It encodes CASRPQGTTDTQYF.

This clone was observed many times. The CDR3 coding sequence is TGTGCCAGCAGCCAGACAGGGATCACTGAAGCTTTCTTT. This encodes CASSQTGITEAFF. The J gene is TRBJ1-1, the V gene TRBV6-6; 7 positions agree with TRBD1. CDR3 length: 13 residues. The germline V gene encodes CDR1 MNHNY and CDR2 SVGAGI (reference sequence). V lost 6 bases, J lost 4 bases, and 5 bases stayed unmatched.